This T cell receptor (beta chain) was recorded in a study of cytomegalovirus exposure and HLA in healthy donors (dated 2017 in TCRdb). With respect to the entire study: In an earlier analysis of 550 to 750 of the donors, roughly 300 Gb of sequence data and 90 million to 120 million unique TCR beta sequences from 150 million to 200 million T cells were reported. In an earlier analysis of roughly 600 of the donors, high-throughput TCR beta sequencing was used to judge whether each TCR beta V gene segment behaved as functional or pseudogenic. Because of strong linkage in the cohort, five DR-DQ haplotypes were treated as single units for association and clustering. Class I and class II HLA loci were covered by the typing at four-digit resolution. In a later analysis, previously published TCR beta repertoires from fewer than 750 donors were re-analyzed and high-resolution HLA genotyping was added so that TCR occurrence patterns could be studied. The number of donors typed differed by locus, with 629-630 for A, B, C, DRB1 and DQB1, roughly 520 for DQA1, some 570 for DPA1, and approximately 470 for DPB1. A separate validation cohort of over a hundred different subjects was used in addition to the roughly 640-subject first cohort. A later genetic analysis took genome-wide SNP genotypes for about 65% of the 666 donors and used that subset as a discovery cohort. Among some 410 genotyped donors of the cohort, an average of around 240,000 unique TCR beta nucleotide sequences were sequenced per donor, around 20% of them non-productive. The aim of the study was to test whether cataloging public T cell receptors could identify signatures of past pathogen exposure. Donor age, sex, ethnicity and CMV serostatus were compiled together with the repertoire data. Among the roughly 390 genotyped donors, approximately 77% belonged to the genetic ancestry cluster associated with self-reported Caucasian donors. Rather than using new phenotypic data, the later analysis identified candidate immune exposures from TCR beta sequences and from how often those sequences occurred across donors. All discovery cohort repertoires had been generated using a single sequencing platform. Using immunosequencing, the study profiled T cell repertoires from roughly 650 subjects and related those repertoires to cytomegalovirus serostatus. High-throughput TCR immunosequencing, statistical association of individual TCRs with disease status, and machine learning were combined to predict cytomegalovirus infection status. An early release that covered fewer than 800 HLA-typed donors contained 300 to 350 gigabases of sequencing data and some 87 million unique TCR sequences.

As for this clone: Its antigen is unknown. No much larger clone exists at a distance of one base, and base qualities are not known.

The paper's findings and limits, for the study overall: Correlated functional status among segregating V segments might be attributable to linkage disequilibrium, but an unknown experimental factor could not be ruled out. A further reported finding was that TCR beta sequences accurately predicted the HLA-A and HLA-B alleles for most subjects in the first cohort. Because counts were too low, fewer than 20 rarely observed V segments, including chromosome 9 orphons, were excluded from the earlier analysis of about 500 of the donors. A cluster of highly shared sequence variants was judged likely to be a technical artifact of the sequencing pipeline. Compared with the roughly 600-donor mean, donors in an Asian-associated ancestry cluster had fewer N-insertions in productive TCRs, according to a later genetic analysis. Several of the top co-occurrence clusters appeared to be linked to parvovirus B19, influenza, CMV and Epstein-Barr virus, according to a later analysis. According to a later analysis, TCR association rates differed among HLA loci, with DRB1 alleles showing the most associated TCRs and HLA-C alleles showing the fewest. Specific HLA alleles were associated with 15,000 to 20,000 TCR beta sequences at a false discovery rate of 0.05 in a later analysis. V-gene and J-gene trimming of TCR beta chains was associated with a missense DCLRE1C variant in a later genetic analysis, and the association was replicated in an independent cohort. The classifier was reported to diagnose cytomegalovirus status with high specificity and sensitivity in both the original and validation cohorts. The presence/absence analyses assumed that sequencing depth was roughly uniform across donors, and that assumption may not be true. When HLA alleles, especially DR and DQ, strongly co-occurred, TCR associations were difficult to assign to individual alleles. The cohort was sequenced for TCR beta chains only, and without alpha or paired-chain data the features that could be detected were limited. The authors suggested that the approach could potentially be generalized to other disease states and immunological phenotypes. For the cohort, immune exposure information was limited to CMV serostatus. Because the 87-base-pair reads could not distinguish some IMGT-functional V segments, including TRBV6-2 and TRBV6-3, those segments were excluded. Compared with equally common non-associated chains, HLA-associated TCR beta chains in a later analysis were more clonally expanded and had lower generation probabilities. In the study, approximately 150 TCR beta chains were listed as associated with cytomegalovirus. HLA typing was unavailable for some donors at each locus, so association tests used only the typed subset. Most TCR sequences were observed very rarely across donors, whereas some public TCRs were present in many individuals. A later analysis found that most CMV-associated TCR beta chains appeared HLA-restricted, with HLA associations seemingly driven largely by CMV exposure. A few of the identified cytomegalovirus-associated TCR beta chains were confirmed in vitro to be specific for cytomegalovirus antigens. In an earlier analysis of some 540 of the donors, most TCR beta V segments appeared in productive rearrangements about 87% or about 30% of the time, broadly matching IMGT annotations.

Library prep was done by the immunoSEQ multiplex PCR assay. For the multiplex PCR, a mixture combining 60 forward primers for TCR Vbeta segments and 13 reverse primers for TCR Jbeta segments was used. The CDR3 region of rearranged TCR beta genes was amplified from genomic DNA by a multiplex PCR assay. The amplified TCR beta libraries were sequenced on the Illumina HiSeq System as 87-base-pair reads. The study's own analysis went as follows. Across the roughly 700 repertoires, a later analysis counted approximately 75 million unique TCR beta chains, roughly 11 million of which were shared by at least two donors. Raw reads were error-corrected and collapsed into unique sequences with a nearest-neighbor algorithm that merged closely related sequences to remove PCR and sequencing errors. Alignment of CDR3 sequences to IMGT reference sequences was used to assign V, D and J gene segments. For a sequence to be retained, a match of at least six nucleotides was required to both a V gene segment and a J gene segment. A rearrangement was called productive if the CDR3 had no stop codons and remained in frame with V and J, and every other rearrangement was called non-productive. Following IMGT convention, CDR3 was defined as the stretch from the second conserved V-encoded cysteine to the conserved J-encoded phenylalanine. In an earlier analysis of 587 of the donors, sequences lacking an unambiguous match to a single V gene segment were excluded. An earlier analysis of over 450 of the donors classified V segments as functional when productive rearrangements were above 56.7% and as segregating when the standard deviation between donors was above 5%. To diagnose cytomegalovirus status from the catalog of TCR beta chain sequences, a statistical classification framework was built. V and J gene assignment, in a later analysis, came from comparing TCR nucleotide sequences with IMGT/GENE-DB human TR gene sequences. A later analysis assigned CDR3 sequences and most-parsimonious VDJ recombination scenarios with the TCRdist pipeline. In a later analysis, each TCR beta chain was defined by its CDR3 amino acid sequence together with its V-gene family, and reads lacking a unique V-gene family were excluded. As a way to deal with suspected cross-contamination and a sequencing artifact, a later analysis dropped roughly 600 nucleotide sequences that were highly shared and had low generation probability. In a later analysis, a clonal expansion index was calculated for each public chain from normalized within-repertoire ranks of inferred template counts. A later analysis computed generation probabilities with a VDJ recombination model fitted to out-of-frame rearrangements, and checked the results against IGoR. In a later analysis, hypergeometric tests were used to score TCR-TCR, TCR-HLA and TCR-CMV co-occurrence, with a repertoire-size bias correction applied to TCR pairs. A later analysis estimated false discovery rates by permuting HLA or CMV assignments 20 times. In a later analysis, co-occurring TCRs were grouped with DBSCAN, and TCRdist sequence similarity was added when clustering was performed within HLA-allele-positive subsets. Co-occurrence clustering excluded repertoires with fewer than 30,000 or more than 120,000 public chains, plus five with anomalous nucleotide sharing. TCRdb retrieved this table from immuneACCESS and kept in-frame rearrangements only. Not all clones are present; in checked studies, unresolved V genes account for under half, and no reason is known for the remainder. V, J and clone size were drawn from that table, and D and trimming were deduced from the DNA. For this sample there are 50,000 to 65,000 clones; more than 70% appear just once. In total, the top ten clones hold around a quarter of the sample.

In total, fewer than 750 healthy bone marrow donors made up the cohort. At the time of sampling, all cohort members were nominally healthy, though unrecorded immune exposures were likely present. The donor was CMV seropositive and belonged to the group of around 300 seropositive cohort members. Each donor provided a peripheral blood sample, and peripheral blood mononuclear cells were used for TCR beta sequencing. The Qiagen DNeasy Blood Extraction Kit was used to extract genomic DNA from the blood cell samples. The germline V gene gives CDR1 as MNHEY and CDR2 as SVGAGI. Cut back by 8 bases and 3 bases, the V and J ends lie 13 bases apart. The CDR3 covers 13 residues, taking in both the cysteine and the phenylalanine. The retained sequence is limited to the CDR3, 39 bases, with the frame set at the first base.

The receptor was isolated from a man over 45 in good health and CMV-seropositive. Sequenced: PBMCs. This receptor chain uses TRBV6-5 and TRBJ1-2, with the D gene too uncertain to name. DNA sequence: TGTGCCAGCCATCATCGGAGAGACTATGGCTACACCTTC. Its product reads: CASHHRRDYGYTF.